Shown below are 27 T cell receptor beta chains from a single sample sequenced in a study of OX40 agonist ivuxolimab in advanced cancers. Assay used: immunoSEQ multiplex PCR; TCRdb lists only in-frame clones, some missing. The top ten clones hold around 0.53% of a sample with fewer than 85,000 clones, approximately 90% of them seen once. This specimen consisted of CD4+ or CD8+ T cells sorted from blood, obtained in a trial of the OX40 agonist ivuxolimab. The receptors originated from an adult with an advanced solid tumor such as melanoma, head and neck, liver or kidney cancer.

CDR3 nucleotide sequence: TGTGCCAGCAGCCCCACCCGGACAGCCTTTCGACCCCAGCATTTT. This codes for CASSPTRTAFRPQHF. The chain combines TRBV7-6 with TRBJ1-5; D is perhaps TRBD1 (6 bases). V was shortened by 5 bases and J by 10 bases, with 21 bases between the two germline ends. CDR3 length: 15 residues. Germline assignment: CDR1 SGHVS and CDR2 FNYEAQ.

This clone has only one observation. Mismatch with germline at one junction end may stem from a read error. The chain uses TRBV5-4 and TRBJ2-5; D is tentatively TRBD1 or TRBD2 (5 bases each). This CDR3 contains 13 residues. CDR1 and CDR2 (germline): SGHNT, YYREEE (reference sequence). This CDR3 is CANSKGTQETQYF. The DNA of the CDR3 is TGTGCCAACAGCAAGGGGACCCAAGAGACCCAGTACTTC.

The chain has TRBV4-1 and TRBJ2-2; TRBD1 aligns across 7 bases. V was clipped by 4 bases and J by 6 bases; unmatched bases: 11. Germline CDR1 reads MGHRA; CDR2 reads YSYEKL. The CDR3 is 16 residues long. The CDR3 loop reads CASSPGRGRKPGELFF. The CDR3 DNA reads as TGCGCCAGCAGCCCTGGAAGGGGGCGGAAGCCCGGGGAGCTGTTTTTT.

The rearrangement uses TRBV7-9 and TRBJ1-1; possible D gene TRBD1, 6 bases. Trimming took off 3 bases at V and 5 bases at J, with 13 bases between the two ends. CDR3 length: 14 amino acids. In germline, CDR1 is SEHNR, CDR2 FQNEAQ (reference sequence). The CDR3 here is CASSLIQGWTEAFF. The CDR3 DNA is TGTGCCAGCAGCTTGATACAGGGTTGGACTGAAGCTTTCTTT. The whole variable domain, filled in from reference TRBV7-9 and TRBJ1-1, reads DTGVSQNPRHKITKRGQNVTFRCDPISEHNRLYWYRQTLGQGPEFLTYFQNEAQLEKSRLLSDRFSAERPKGSFSTLEIQRTEQGDSAMYLCASSLIQGWTEAFFGQGTRLTVV.

The J gene is TRBJ1-5, the V gene TRBV2; 7 positions match TRBD1. J gave up 0 bases and V 6 bases, and 5 bases lay outside the gene matches. From germline, CDR1 is SNHLY and CDR2 FYNNEI. CDR3 length: 15 residues. This chain's CDR3 is CASSKDRDSNQPQHF. In nucleotides, the CDR3 is TGTGCCAGCAGCAAAGACAGGGATAGCAATCAGCCCCAGCATTTT.

This chain links TRBV7-2 with TRBJ2-5, with 7 bases matching TRBD2. CDR1 and CDR2 from the germline V gene are SGHTA and FQGNSA. The CDR3 has 17 amino acids. Losses at the gene ends were 1 base for V and 5 bases for J; bases not matched to a gene: 13. CDR3 sequence: CASSLGGGGPRGETQYF. In nucleotides, the CDR3 is TGTGCCAGCAGCTTAGGTGGGGGAGGGCCCCGGGGCGAGACCCAGTACTTC. The full variable domain, its missing parts supplied by reference TRBV7-2 and TRBJ2-5, is GAGVSQSPSNKVTEKGKDVELRCDPISGHTALYWYRQSLGQGLEFLIYFQGNSAPDKSGLPSDRFSAERTGGSVSTLTIQRTQQEDSAVYLCASSLGGGGPRGETQYFGPGTRLLVL.

The V call is TRBV9, the J call TRBJ2-3; D is unclear. The germline V gene encodes CDR1 SGDLS and CDR2 YYNGEE. The ends were cut back, 0 bases at V and 0 bases at J, with 8 bases in the middle. CDR3 size: 15 residues. The CDR3 reads CASSVGGDSTDTQYF. DNA for the CDR3: TGTGCCAGCAGCGTAGGTGGGGATAGCACAGATACGCAGTATTTT.

The chain couples TRBV2 to TRBJ1-5; 8 nucleotides line up with TRBD1. CDR1 and CDR2 (germline): SNHLY, FYNNEI. Trimming removed 8 bases from V and 10 bases from J; junction bases left unmatched: 7. CDR3 length: 12 residues. The CDR3 DNA is TGTGCCAGCGGCGGGACAGGAGGTCCCCAGCATTTT. Translation gives CASGGTGGPQHF. The full variable domain, in which reference TRBV2 and TRBJ1-5 provide the parts outside the CDR3, is EPEVTQTPSHQVTQMGQEVILRCVPISNHLYFYWYRQILGQKVEFLVSFYNNEISEKSEIFDDQFSVERPDGSNFTLKIRSTKLEDSAMYFCASGGTGGPQHFGDGTRLSIL.

The table lists this clone with a count of one. V and J are TRBV7-3 and TRBJ1-2, with TRBD1 identical over 7 bases. With 0 bases clipped from V and 8 bases from J, the junction kept 12 bases outside the gene matches. The CDR3 extends over 16 amino acids. The V gene's germline CDR1 is SGHTA and CDR2 FQGTGA. The CDR3, as DNA: TGTGCCAGCAGCTTAACGGGCCTTGGCAGGGGGTCCGGCTACACCTTC. This encodes CASSLTGLGRGSGYTF.

The genes are TRBV19 and TRBJ1-2; D is undetermined. CDR1 is LNHDA, CDR2 SQIVND, per germline (reference sequence). CDR3 length: 14 amino acids. Trimming shortened V by 5 bases and J by 8 bases, and 18 bases separated the two germline ends. CDR3 sequence reads: CASSEPGLTMGYTF. The CDR3 DNA sequence: TGTGCCAGTAGTGAACCGGGCCTAACTATGGGCTACACCTTC.

The sample holds one count of this clone. V and J are TRBV4-3 and TRBJ2-2, with D tentatively TRBD1 (7 bases). The V and J ends lost 1 base and 6 bases respectively, with 15 bases between them. Germline loops: CDR1 LGHNA, CDR2 YSLEER. The CDR3 extends over 16 amino acids. The CDR3 is CASSQVQGEAAGELFF. CDR3 DNA: TGCGCCAGCAGCCAAGTTCAGGGGGAGGCGGCCGGGGAGCTGTTTTTT.

The chain uses TRBV5-4 and TRBJ1-3; a weak D match, TRBD1 (6 bases). Trimming left V 4 bases short and J 0 bases short, with 11 bases between. The CDR3 has 15 residues. Germline V gene sequence: CDR1 SGHNT, CDR2 YYREEE (reference sequence). CDR3: CASSADRFSGNTIYF. CDR3 bases: TGTGCCAGCAGCGCGGACAGATTCTCTGGAAACACCATATATTTT.

V and J are TRBV12-5 and TRBJ1-2; a possible D gene is TRBD1 (5 bases). Trimming removed 3 bases from V and 1 base from J, with 12 bases in between. This CDR3 has 15 residues. Germline CDR1 and CDR2: LGHNT and FRNRAP. The CDR3 DNA follows: TGTGCTAGTGGTTTACCGGGGGAAGTTAACTATGGCTACACCTTC. The encoded protein is CASGLPGEVNYGYTF.

The J gene is TRBJ2-1, the V gene TRBV9; 7 bases are a match to TRBD1. Germline-derived CDR1 and CDR2 are SGDLS and YYNGEE. The CDR3 consists of 16 residues. J lost 2 bases, V lost 4 bases, and 9 bases had no gene match. The CDR3 region has the DNA TGTGCCAGCAGCTACCTCGACAGGGAACCCTACAATGAGCAGTTCTTC. Protein: CASSYLDREPYNEQFF.

This clone was recorded a few times. The chain couples TRBV19 to TRBJ1-2; D is undetermined. Germline V gene data show CDR1 as LNHDA and CDR2 as SQIVND (reference sequence). The length of the CDR3 is 11 residues. Trimming took off 7 bases at V and 5 bases at J, with 8 bases between the two ends. The CDR3 is CASTSGYGYTF. The DNA of the CDR3 is TGTGCCAGTACCTCGGGGTATGGCTACACCTTC.

This chain uses TRBV27 with TRBJ1-1, with TRBD1 matching over 8 bases. The length of the CDR3 is 14 residues. The junction had 5 bases not matched to a gene; V was cut back by 3 bases and J by 5 bases. CDR1 is MNHEY and CDR2 is SMNVEV in the germline V gene (reference sequence). CDR3 DNA: TGTGCCAGCAGTTTCGGACAGGGAAGGACTGAAGCTTTCTTT. Translated: CASSFGQGRTEAFF.

This clone is a singleton in its sample. This rearrangement joins TRBV11-1 to TRBJ2-1; 7 bases are a match to TRBD2. The germline V gene has CDR1 SGHAT and CDR2 FQDESV (reference sequence). V trimming: 2 bases; J trimming: 6 bases; junction bases outside the gene matches: 10. The CDR3 runs 16 residues. The CDR3 region is CASSLRRGYYGNEQFF. The CDR3 DNA is TGTGCCAGCAGCTTAAGGCGGGGGTACTACGGCAATGAGCAGTTCTTC. The full variable domain, in which reference TRBV11-1 and TRBJ2-1 provide the parts outside the CDR3, is EAEVAQSPRYKITEKSQAVAFWCDPISGHATLYWYRQILGQGPELLVQFQDESVVDDSQLPKDRFSAERLKGVDSTLKIQPAELGDSAMYLCASSLRRGYYGNEQFFGPGTRLTVL.

This rearrangement joins TRBV2 to TRBJ1-3; the match to TRBD1 covers 7 bases. V shed 10 bases and J 2 bases; nucleotides not matched to a gene: 5. The CDR3 has 13 residues. Germline-derived CDR1 and CDR2 are SNHLY and FYNNEI. CDR3 nucleotide sequence: TGTGCCACCTCGGGACAGCCTGGAAACACCATATATTTT. It translates to CATSGQPGNTIYF.

This clone was observed once. The genes are TRBV7-9 and TRBJ2-7; TRBD1 aligns across 9 bases. V trimming: 1 base; J trimming: 3 bases; junction bases outside the gene matches: 10. CDR1 SEHNR and CDR2 FQNEAQ come from the germline V gene (reference sequence). The CDR3 length is 17 residues. The CDR3 sequence: CASSLVSGSDRGYEQYF. In DNA form, the CDR3 reads TGTGCCAGCAGCTTAGTAAGTGGTTCGGACAGGGGCTACGAGCAGTACTTC.

The chain employs TRBV7-8 and TRBJ1-1; D gene uncertain. Germline V lookup: CDR1 SGHVS, CDR2 FQNEAQ. Trimming removed 5 bases from V and 7 bases from J, with 14 bases in between. The CDR3 runs 13 residues. CDR3 loop: CASSVYFGIEAFF. The CDR3 DNA is TGTGCCAGCAGCGTCTATTTCGGGATTGAAGCTTTCTTT.

The DNA of the CDR3 is TGTGCCTGGTCTCCGACTAGAAGGGGGACAGATACGCAGTATTTT. It codes for CAWSPTRRGTDTQYF. J is TRBJ2-3 and V is TRBV30; possibly TRBD1 or TRBD2 for D (6 bases each). V was clipped by 5 bases and J by 3 bases, with 18 bases between them. The CDR3 is made up of 15 amino acids. Germline V gene data show CDR1 as GTSNPN and CDR2 as SVGIG (reference sequence).

The CDR3 DNA reads as TGTGCCAGTAGTACCGGACAGGGGTTCTTTGGGGCCAACGTCCTGACTTTC. This codes for CASSTGQGFFGANVLTF. V gene TRBV19 combines with J gene TRBJ2-6; TRBD1 matches at 9 bases. J gave up 3 bases and V 4 bases, and 7 bases lay outside the gene matches. In germline, CDR1 is LNHDA, CDR2 SQIVND (reference sequence). CDR3 length: 17 residues.

The chain carries TRBV5-4 and TRBJ2-1; D is perhaps TRBD1 (6 bases). The CDR3 is 16 residues long. The ends were cut back, 4 bases at V and 0 bases at J, with 14 bases in the middle. Germline lookup yields CDR1 SGHNT and CDR2 YYREEE (reference sequence). CDR3 in DNA: TGTGCCAGCAGCCACGCCAGACAGGTCTCCTACAATGAGCAGTTCTTC. It yields the protein CASSHARQVSYNEQFF.

The rearrangement uses TRBV7-6 and TRBJ2-6; no clear D gene. The CDR3 is 15 residues long. The germline V gene encodes CDR1 SGHVS and CDR2 FNYEAQ. V shed 1 base and J shed 0 bases, with 4 bases lying between them. The CDR3: CASSLGSSGANVLTF. The CDR3 DNA reads as TGTGCCAGCAGCTTAGGGAGCTCTGGGGCCAACGTCCTGACTTTC.

The chain recombines TRBV7-8 with TRBJ1-1, with unresolved D. The CDR3 covers 12 residues. The V and J ends lost 8 bases and 0 bases respectively, with 7 bases between them. The germline CDR1 and CDR2 sequences are SGHVS and FQNEAQ. DNA of the CDR3: TGTGCCAGCGGCAGGATGAACACTGAAGCTTTCTTT. It is translated as CASGRMNTEAFF.

This clone was detected only once. V usage is TRBV4-3 and J usage is TRBJ2-7; D is perhaps TRBD2 (6 bases). Trimming removed 0 bases at V and 1 base at J, with 10 bases between. The CDR3 extends over 15 amino acids. Germline V gene lookup returns CDR1 LGHNA and CDR2 YSLEER. The CDR3 here is CASSQDGRYSYEQYF. The CDR3 nucleotides read TGCGCCAGCAGCCAAGATGGGAGGTATTCCTACGAGCAGTACTTC.

The rearrangement joins TRBV28 to TRBJ2-2; a weak D match, TRBD1 (6 bases). Trimming shortened V by 8 bases and J by 4 bases, and 17 bases separated the two germline ends. CDR1 MDHEN and CDR2 SYDVKM come from the germline V gene. This CDR3 is built from 15 residues. Here the CDR3 reads CASQVTGPLTGELFF. CDR3 coding DNA: TGTGCCAGCCAGGTAACAGGGCCCCTCACCGGGGAGCTGTTTTTT.